This T cell receptor (beta chain) derives from a study of a mutant IDH1 vaccine in newly diagnosed glioma. Across the study: Either 4-6 weeks after radiotherapy alone or alongside temozolomide, vaccination was begun. Broader study findings: There seemed to be no relation between pseudoprogression and changes in top peripheral T cell clonotypes. It was about 92% of patients that developed vaccine-induced immune responses.

Specified time point: week 35, safety follow-up. The study gave 300 ug of mutant IDH1 20-mer peptide per vaccine dose, with topical imiquimod. CDR1 is LGHNA and CDR2 is YSLEER in the germline V gene. V lost 0 bases and J lost 4; bases outside the gene matches: 12. This CDR3 comprises 17 residues. The protocol was immunoSEQ multiplex PCR, while the TCRdb copy is restricted to in-frame clones and leaves out a portion. The sample comprises over 65,000 clones, roughly 84% of which are singletons, and roughly 12% rests with the top ten. Details on this clone: Its specificity is not known.

This chain links TRBV4-3 with TRBJ2-7; 7 bases agree with TRBD1. The sequence derives from a young man with glioma. Material: PBMCs, obtained from a glioma patient whose treatment included an IDH1 peptide vaccine. The CDR3: CASSQDPRDSRRYEQYF. CDR3 DNA sequence: TGCGCCAGCAGCCAAGATCCCCGGGACAGCCGTAGGTACGAGCAGTACTTC.